A single sample gave rise to the 32 T cell receptor beta chains below, sequenced in a study of blood T cell repertoires in COVID-19. TCRdb's copy holds only in-frame clones and misses some; the assay was immunoSEQ multiplex PCR. The sample has roughly 150,000 clones, approximately 81% seen once. What was sequenced was peripheral blood. These receptors were obtained from a woman of 80 years or more with active or convalescent COVID-19.

CDR3 in amino acids: CASSDTSGTNEQFF. The CDR3 bases are TGTGCCAGCAGTGACACTAGCGGGACCAATGAGCAGTTCTTC. V and J are TRBV6-4 and TRBJ2-1, with 10 bases fitting TRBD2. With 2 bases clipped from V and 6 bases from J, the junction kept 1 base outside the gene matches. The CDR3 contains 14 residues. Looked up from germline, CDR1 is MRHNA and CDR2 is SNTAGT.

This chain links TRBV5-1 with TRBJ2-1, with D tentatively TRBD1 (6 bases). CDR1 and CDR2 from the germline V gene are SGHRS and YFSETQ. V lost 1 base and J lost 4, with 18 bases in between. CDR3 length: 17 amino acids. CDR3 sequence reads: CASSLLGGGIGYNEQFF. DNA for the CDR3: TGCGCCAGCAGCTTGTTAGGTGGGGGCATTGGGTACAATGAGCAGTTCTTC.

This clone was counted once. The rearrangement joins TRBV5-4 to TRBJ2-6, with a tentative D call TRBD2 (6 bases). Per the germline V gene, CDR1 is SGHNT and CDR2 is YYREEE (reference sequence). V was cut by 3 bases and J by 1 base, with 14 bases left in between. The CDR3 covers 17 residues. The CDR3: CASSSGGPSSGANVLTF. CDR3 nucleotides: TGTGCCAGCAGCTCAGGAGGGCCTTCTTCTGGGGCCAACGTCCTGACTTTC. Variable domain in full (rest from reference TRBV5-4 and TRBJ2-6): ETGVTQSPTHLIKTRGQQVTLRCSSQSGHNTVSWYQQALGQGPQFIFQYYREEENGRGNFPPRFSGLQFPNYSSELNVNALELDDSALYLCASSSGGPSSGANVLTFGAGSRLTVL.

J is TRBJ2-2 and V is TRBV6-4, with 8 bases matching TRBD1. Germline loops: CDR1 MRHNA, CDR2 SNTAGT. The J segment lost 6 bases and the V segment lost 6 bases, leaving 3 bases of the junction unmatched. This CDR3 comprises 13 residues. The CDR3 here is CASSPGGPGELFF. The CDR3 coding sequence is TGTGCCAGCAGCCCAGGGGGCCCCGGGGAGCTGTTTTTT.

V usage is TRBV7-2 and J usage is TRBJ2-5, with 7 bases lining up with TRBD2. The germline CDR1 and CDR2 sequences are SGHTA and FQGNSA. V lost 5 bases, J lost 3 bases, and 6 bases stayed unmatched. This CDR3 contains 14 residues. The DNA of the CDR3 is TGTGCCAGCAGCCGGGGAGGGAGTGAAGAGACCCAGTACTTC. It codes for CASSRGGSEETQYF.

The chain employs TRBV18 and TRBJ2-2, with a possible D match to TRBD1 (5 bases). V was shortened by 2 bases and J by 0 bases, with 13 bases between the two germline ends. CDR3 length: 17 residues. Germline loops: CDR1 KGHSH, CDR2 LQKENI. CDR3 sequence (DNA): TGTGCCAGCTCACCAAGGGCAGGGCCCGCGAACACCGGGGAGCTGTTTTTT. Encoded protein: CASSPRAGPANTGELFF.

The chain carries TRBV7-8 and TRBJ2-2; 10 bases agree with TRBD1. CDR3 length: 15 residues. The V gene end was trimmed by 5 bases and the J gene end by 3 bases; junction bases not matched to a gene: 3. The germline V gene has CDR1 SGHVS and CDR2 FQNEAQ. CDR3 coding DNA: TGTGCCAGCAGCCACGGGACAGGGGACACCGGGGAGCTGTTTTTT. This sequence encodes CASSHGTGDTGELFF.

The chain links TRBV24-1 to TRBJ2-7; TRBD2 matches 13 bases. Germline V gene data show CDR1 as KGHDR and CDR2 as SFDVKD. The CDR3 contains 16 residues. The V and J ends lost 3 bases and 3 bases, in that order; junction bases with no gene match: 4. The CDR3 DNA reads as TGTGCCACCAGTGATCCAAGGACTAGCGGGAGCTACGAGCAGTACTTC. Amino acid sequence: CATSDPRTSGSYEQYF.

The rearrangement links TRBV11-2 to TRBJ2-7; TRBD1 is a possible D gene (5 bases). V was pared by 5 bases and J by 3 bases, with 17 bases between. This CDR3 is built from 15 residues. Germline V lookup: CDR1 SGHAT, CDR2 FQNNGV. CDR3 region: CASSPGPVGSYEQYF. The CDR3 DNA reads as TGTGCCAGCAGCCCAGGGCCAGTCGGCAGCTACGAGCAGTACTTC.

The V gene is TRBV9, the J gene TRBJ2-7; 7 bases match TRBD2. CDR1 SGDLS and CDR2 YYNGEE come from the germline V gene. V gave up 0 bases and J gave up 1 base; unmatched junction bases: 1. This CDR3 comprises 14 residues. The CDR3 sequence is CASSVGAGSYEQYF. DNA for the CDR3: TGTGCCAGCAGCGTAGGAGCGGGGTCCTACGAGCAGTACTTC.

The chain recombines TRBV5-1 with TRBJ2-1, with 11 bases that match TRBD2. The CDR3 loop spans 16 amino acids. Germline trimming cut 4 bases from V and 7 bases from J; bases unmatched to any gene: 10. The germline V gene has CDR1 SGHRS and CDR2 YFSETQ. The CDR3 DNA is TGCGCCAGCAGCGTACCCACTAGCGGGAGTAATAATGAGCAGTTCTTC. Protein: CASSVPTSGSNNEQFF.

The chain recombines TRBV5-1 with TRBJ2-2; 9 positions agree with TRBD1. Per the germline V gene, CDR1 is SGHRS and CDR2 is YFSETQ. CDR3 length equals 15 residues. Trimming removed 4 bases from V and 3 bases from J; junction bases left unmatched: 4. CDR3 bases: TGCGCCAGCAGCGGAGGGACAGGGCACACCGGGGAGCTGTTTTTT. Its protein product is CASSGGTGHTGELFF. Complete variable domain (other parts from reference TRBV5-1 and TRBJ2-2): KAGVTQTPRYLIKTRGQQVTLSCSPISGHRSVSWYQQTPGQGLQFLFEYFSETQRNKGNFPGRFSGRQFSNSRSEMNVSTLELGDSALYLCASSGGTGHTGELFFGEGSRLTVL.

Concerning this clone itself: Other DNA sequences within the sample encode an identical CDR3. The V call is TRBV28, the J call TRBJ2-1; D gene uncertain. Germline V gene lookup returns CDR1 MDHEN and CDR2 SYDVKM. This CDR3 is 12 amino acids long. The V gene lost 3 bases and the J gene lost 4 bases, with 4 bases spanning the gap. DNA for the CDR3: TGTGCCAGCAGTTTGAGTTACAATGAGCAGTTCTTC. Its translation: CASSLSYNEQFF.

The chain has TRBV6-1 and TRBJ1-5, with D maybe TRBD1 (5 bases). CDR1 is MNHNS and CDR2 is SASEGT in the germline V gene. V was shortened by 4 bases and J by 0 bases, with 13 bases between the two germline ends. The CDR3 is 16 residues long. This chain's CDR3 is CASSASGGNSNQPQHF. The CDR3 DNA reads as TGTGCCAGCAGTGCCTCGGGGGGGAATAGCAATCAGCCCCAGCATTTT.

The chain couples TRBV9 to TRBJ2-7; TRBD1 aligns across 9 bases. The V segment lost 4 bases and the J segment 6 bases; nucleotides outside the gene matches: 8. Germline CDR1 and CDR2: SGDLS and YYNGEE. The CDR3 is made up of 14 amino acids. As DNA, the CDR3 is TGTGCCAGCAGCCCACAACAGGGGGCCGTCGAGCAGTACTTC. Residues: CASSPQQGAVEQYF.

The V gene is TRBV30, the J gene TRBJ2-7, with 9 bases lining up with TRBD1. With 2 bases clipped from V and 4 bases from J, the junction kept 6 bases outside the gene matches. CDR1 and CDR2 from the germline V gene are GTSNPN and SVGIG (reference sequence). The CDR3 spans 14 residues. This chain's CDR3 is CAWSRSQGAYEQYF. The DNA of the CDR3 is TGTGCCTGGAGTAGGTCACAGGGGGCTTACGAGCAGTACTTC.

V and J are TRBV7-7 and TRBJ2-2; a possible D gene is TRBD2 (6 bases). Germline lookup yields CDR1 SSHAT and CDR2 FNYEAQ (reference sequence). Between the trimmed V and J ends, which lost 11 bases and 7 bases, there was a span of 17 bases. This CDR3 region has 13 residues. The CDR3 sequence is CAGGTPWGGELFF. For the CDR3, the DNA is TGTGCCGGGGGGACTCCGTGGGGCGGGGAGCTGTTTTTT.

CDR3 in DNA: TGTGCCAGCAGTGAAGGGATAGCGGGATCTGGTACAGATACGCAGTATTTT. Translating gives CASSEGIAGSGTDTQYF. The chain carries TRBV6-1 and TRBJ2-3; 8 bases agree with TRBD2. The germline CDR1 and CDR2 sequences are MNHNS and SASEGT. V trimming: 1 base; J trimming: 3 bases; junction bases outside the gene matches: 9. The CDR3 is made up of 17 amino acids.

The rearrangement uses TRBV9 and TRBJ2-1, with 11 bases matching TRBD2. V lost 3 bases to trimming and J lost 3 bases; unmatched junction nucleotides: 5. Per germline, CDR1 SGDLS and CDR2 YYNGEE. The CDR3 sequence is 16 residues long. CDR3 DNA: TGTGCCAGCAGCGCAAAGACTAGCGGGATCTACAATGAGCAGTTCTTC. Protein product: CASSAKTSGIYNEQFF.

V and J are TRBV6-5 and TRBJ2-1; TRBD2 matches at 10 bases. The CDR3 runs to 14 residues. CDR1 and CDR2 (germline): MNHEY, SVGAGI. J was trimmed by 4 bases and V by 6 bases; bases with no gene match: 3. The CDR3 nucleotides are TGTGCCAGCAGGGGTAGCGGGAGGTACAATGAGCAGTTCTTC. Translation: CASRGSGRYNEQFF.

A few counts support this clone. V gene TRBV19 combines with J gene TRBJ1-1; D is unclear. The length of the CDR3 is 13 residues. Germline assignment: CDR1 LNHDA and CDR2 SQIVND (reference sequence). Trimming took off 6 bases at V and 4 bases at J, with 12 bases between the two ends. The CDR3 is CASRTSWSTEAFF. The CDR3, as DNA: TGTGCCAGTAGGACATCTTGGTCCACTGAAGCTTTCTTT.

Worth noting for this clone: The junction shows a germline mismatch at one end, possibly a read error. This rearrangement joins TRBV28 to TRBJ1-2; 9 bases line up with TRBD1. Germline CDR1 and CDR2: MDHEN and SYDVKM. The CDR3 is made up of 12 amino acids. This CDR3 is CASSHRGRDAFF. The CDR3 coding sequence is TGTGCCAGCAGTCACAGGGGGCGCGACGCCTTCTTC.

The rearrangement uses TRBV28 and TRBJ1-2, with D hard to call. This CDR3 comprises 13 residues. Germline V gene sequence: CDR1 MDHEN, CDR2 SYDVKM. Trimming took 7 bases from V and 10 from J, leaving 19 bases between them. The CDR3 spells CASIPSGTRDYTF. The CDR3 bases are TGTGCCAGCATACCGTCAGGAACTAGGGACTACACCTTC.

The chain uses TRBV11-2 and TRBJ2-5; tentatively, D is TRBD2 (6 bases). V lost 5 bases, J lost 2 bases, and 12 bases lay in between. Germline V CDR1 and CDR2: SGHAT, FQNNGV. CDR3 size: 14 residues. CDR3 region: CASSPRLVQETQYF. DNA for the CDR3: TGTGCCAGCAGCCCCCGACTAGTTCAAGAGACCCAGTACTTC.

The V call is TRBV29-1, the J call TRBJ2-6, with a tentative D call TRBD2 (5 bases). Germline V gene sequence: CDR1 SQVTM, CDR2 ANQGSEA. CDR3 length: 16 amino acids. V gave up 7 bases and J gave up 1 base, with 17 bases separating them. The CDR3 DNA follows: TGCAGCGGTTGGGGAACTAGGGAGTCTGGGGCCAACGTCCTGACTTTC. Translation gives CSGWGTRESGANVLTF.

The V call is TRBV19, the J call TRBJ1-1; D is uncertain. Trimming took 5 bases from V and 1 from J, leaving 8 bases between them. Germline-derived CDR1 and CDR2 are LNHDA and SQIVND (reference sequence). This CDR3 comprises 13 residues. The DNA of the CDR3 is TGTGCCAGTAGTCCCGTTCGGAACACTGAAGCTTTCTTT. Its protein is CASSPVRNTEAFF.

The chain carries TRBV5-1 and TRBJ2-7; D perhaps matches TRBD2 (6 bases). This CDR3 contains 14 residues. Trimming pared 4 bases from V and 5 bases from J, leaving 16 bases between. Germline V gene lookup returns CDR1 SGHRS and CDR2 YFSETQ. This CDR3 reads CASSLRDSGNEQYF. In DNA, the CDR3 is TGCGCCAGCAGCCTCCGGGACTCAGGGAACGAGCAGTACTTC.

This clone was seen ten or more times. CDR3 loop: CASSLGQMTEAFF. As DNA, the CDR3 is TGTGCCAGCAGCCTCGGACAGATGACTGAAGCTTTCTTT. V is TRBV11-3 and J is TRBJ1-1; maybe TRBD1 (6 bases). Germline V CDR1 and CDR2: SGHNT, YENEEA. The CDR3 loop spans 13 amino acids. V was trimmed by 5 bases and J by 5 bases, leaving 12 bases between them.

The chain is built from TRBV7-9 and TRBJ2-5; 11 bases map to TRBD1. Germline loops: CDR1 SEHNR, CDR2 FQNEAQ (reference sequence). The CDR3 spans 16 residues. With V trimmed by 5 bases and J by 1 base, 6 bases remained unmatched. Here the CDR3 DNA reads TGTGCCAGCAGCACCCCAGGACAGGGGGCCCAAGAGACCCAGTACTTC. It yields the protein CASSTPGQGAQETQYF. Based on the CDR3 plus reference TRBV7-9 and TRBJ2-5, the full variable domain is DTGVSQNPRHKITKRGQNVTFRCDPISEHNRLYWYRQTLGQGPEFLTYFQNEAQLEKSRLLSDRFSAERPKGSFSTLEIQRTEQGDSAMYLCASSTPGQGAQETQYFGPGTRLLVL.

The chain couples TRBV27 to TRBJ2-5; 8 bases are shared with TRBD1. The J segment lost 0 bases and the V segment lost 6 bases, leaving 3 bases of the junction unmatched. The germline V gene encodes CDR1 MNHEY and CDR2 SMNVEV (reference sequence). This CDR3 has 14 amino acids. CDR3 in DNA: TGTGCCAGCAGGGGGGACAGGTACCAAGAGACCCAGTACTTC. It encodes CASRGDRYQETQYF.

The CDR3 region has the DNA TGTGCCAGCGAAGGGACTTTCTACGAGCAGTACTTC. Amino acids: CASEGTFYEQYF. The gene calls are TRBV6-1 and TRBJ2-7; tentative D call: TRBD2 (6 bases). Germline V gene lookup returns CDR1 MNHNS and CDR2 SASEGT. The V end lost 8 bases, the J end lost 3 bases, and 11 bases lay between the germline ends. The CDR3 is 12 amino acids.

The rearrangement links TRBV9 to TRBJ2-2; 8 positions match TRBD1. Trimming cost V 3 bases and J 5 bases; bases outside gene matches: 9. Germline-derived CDR1 and CDR2 are SGDLS and YYNGEE. The CDR3 spans 16 residues. The CDR3: CASSGRGQVVTGELFF. The CDR3 nucleotides read TGTGCCAGCAGCGGACGGGGACAGGTGGTTACCGGGGAGCTGTTTTTT.